The present T cell receptor (beta chain) was sequenced within a study of blood T cell repertoires in COVID-19. About the research overall: Collection of acute and convalescent COVID-19 samples took place in the United States, Italy and Spain. The analysed material was cDNA or gDNA that came from T cells, B-cell-depleted T cells, or PBMCs.

On this clone itself: At one of its ends the junction is not consistent with the germline gene, which may arise from a read error.

Original handling: Estimated nucleated cell counts came from reference gene primer amplification. This table comes from immunoSEQ multiplex PCR, and its TCRdb copy is limited to in-frame clones, with some not included. The DNA gave D and trimming, while V, J and clone size come from that table. Of approximately 96,000 clones listed, about 88% were seen once; the top ten hold approximately 2.9%. This CDR3 has 13 amino acids. Germline CDR1 and CDR2: MDHEN and SYDVKM. This clonotype originated in a woman older than 75 with acute or convalescent COVID-19. Sequenced: peripheral blood. The chain combines TRBV28 with TRBJ2-3; 7 nucleotides align to TRBD2. In nucleotides, the CDR3 is TGTGCCAGCAGTTTAGGGACTACAGGTACGCAGTATTTT. This translates into CASSLGTTGTQYF.